This T cell receptor (beta chain) was sequenced for a study of blood T cells in healthy people across ages. Study-level background: Per two T cells, about one barcoded beta molecule was captured through template switching.

A second about 7 to 12 cycle PCR used barcoded and J-beta primers. Every molecule of cDNA carried a tag from a template-switch adaptor with 12 random nucleotides. Each CDR3 protein gets one entry after TCRdb re-called the 5' RACE reads with MiXCR. The data hold 1.4 million or so distinct CDR3 sequences, with 42% observed a single time. CDR3 length equals 14 residues. Per the germline V gene, CDR1 is ENHRY and CDR2 is SYGVKD. Trimming removed 2 bases from V and 7 bases from J, with 14 bases in between. Donors each provided ten milliliters of peripheral blood. Per-sample PBMC isolation yielded at least 6 million cells. This clonotype was detected only a few times.

The sequence derives from a young woman in good health. The V and J genes are TRBV10-3 and TRBJ1-1, with unresolved D. Source material: blood. CDR3 residues: CAISEPGARYEAFF. Here the CDR3 DNA reads TGTGCCATCAGTGAGCCCGGAGCCCGCTATGAAGCTTTCTTT.